This paragraph covers one T cell receptor (beta chain) sequence. Its antigen is not identified. The second PCR ran roughly 6 to 11 cycles with a sample-barcoded 5' primer and J-beta primers. Each cDNA was tagged by a template-switch adaptor containing 12 random nucleotides. Each CDR3 protein gets one entry after TCRdb re-called the 5' RACE reads with MiXCR. The sample carries around 850,000 distinct CDR3 sequences, 35% to 40% recorded once. CDR3 length: 14 amino acids. Germline V gene sequence: CDR1 MNHNS, CDR2 SASEGT. V trimming: 3 bases; J trimming: 10 bases; junction bases outside the gene matches: 8. Isolated PBMCs totaled at least 6 million in each sample. The record originates from a study of blood T cells in healthy people across ages. Across the whole study: Per two T cells, about one barcoded beta molecule was captured through template switching. Broader study findings: Per million T cells, the diversity of TCR beta decreased roughly linearly as age advanced.

The chain combines TRBV6-1 with TRBJ2-1; TRBD2 matches 8 bases. Sequencing used blood. The source of this sequence is a man aged 18 to 35 in good health. The CDR3 DNA follows: TGTGCCAGCAGTGACAGCGGAGGGACTAGGGAGCAGTTCTTC. This gives the protein CASSDSGGTREQFF.